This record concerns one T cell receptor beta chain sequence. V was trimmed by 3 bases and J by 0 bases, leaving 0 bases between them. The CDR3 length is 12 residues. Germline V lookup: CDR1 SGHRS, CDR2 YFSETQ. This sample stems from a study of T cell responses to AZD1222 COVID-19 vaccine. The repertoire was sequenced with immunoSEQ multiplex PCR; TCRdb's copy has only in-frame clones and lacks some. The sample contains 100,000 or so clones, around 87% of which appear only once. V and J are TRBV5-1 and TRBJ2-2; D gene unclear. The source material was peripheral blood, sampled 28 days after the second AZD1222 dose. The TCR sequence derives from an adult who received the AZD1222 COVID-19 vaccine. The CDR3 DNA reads TGCGCCAGCAGCTCGAACACCGGGGAGCTGTTTTTT. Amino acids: CASSSNTGELFF.